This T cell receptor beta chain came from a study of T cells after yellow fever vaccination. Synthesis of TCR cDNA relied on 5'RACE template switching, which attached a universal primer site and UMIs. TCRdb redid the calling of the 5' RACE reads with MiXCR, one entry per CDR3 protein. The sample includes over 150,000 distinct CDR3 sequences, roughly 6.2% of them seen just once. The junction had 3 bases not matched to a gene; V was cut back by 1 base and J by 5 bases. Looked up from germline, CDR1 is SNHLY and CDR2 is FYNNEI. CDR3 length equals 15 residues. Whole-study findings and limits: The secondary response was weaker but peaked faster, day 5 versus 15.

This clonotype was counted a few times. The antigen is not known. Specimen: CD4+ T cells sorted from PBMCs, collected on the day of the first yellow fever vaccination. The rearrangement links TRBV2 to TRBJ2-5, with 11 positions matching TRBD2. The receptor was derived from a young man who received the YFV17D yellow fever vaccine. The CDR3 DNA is TGTGCCAGCAGTGAAGGAGGGACTAGCGGCGAGACCCAGTACTTC. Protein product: CASSEGGTSGETQYF. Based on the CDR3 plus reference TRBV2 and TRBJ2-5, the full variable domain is EPEVTQTPSHQVTQMGQEVILRCVPISNHLYFYWYRQILGQKVEFLVSFYNNEISEKSEIFDDQFSVERPDGSNFTLKIRSTKLEDSAMYFCASSEGGTSGETQYFGPGTRLLVL.